The present entry profiles one T cell receptor beta chain with its context. Its antigen has not been determined. Base qualities are missing; no much larger clone stands one base away. The data were taken from a study of T cells in Graves' hyperthyroidism and ophthalmopathy (dated by TCRdb to between 2019 and 2020). Context from the whole study: Peripheral blood samples were taken at the time of initial diagnosis, prior to any treatment. To identify distinguishing TCR V-J signatures, a discovery cohort of about 100 patients was used, comprising 40 to 45 with Graves' ophthalmopathy and some 60 with stable Graves' hyperthyroidism. An independent validation cohort of around 19 hyperthyroidism patients and over 15 patients who later progressed to ophthalmopathy tested prospective prediction of ophthalmopathy. For training and testing, the 80 to 100 patients in the discovery cohort were randomly divided in a 7:3 ratio. In several Graves' hyperthyroidism patients, the study also compared T-cell repertoires from thyroid tissue with T-cell repertoires from blood. After sampling, hyperthyroidism patients received methimazole starting at 30 mg daily, and ophthalmopathy patients received high-dose intravenous methylprednisolone. TCR Vbeta CDR3 sequencing of around 130 peripheral blood samples (43 ophthalmopathy, 75 to 85 hyperthyroidism and around 17 progressor patients) is reported in the paper. Here is what the overall study found, with its caveats: In validation, the model predicted progression to ophthalmopathy a median of roughly 6.2 months before onset, with approximately 71% sensitivity and about 72% specificity. A model built on a 13 V-J signature distinguished ophthalmopathy from stable hyperthyroidism, reaching approximately 89% sensitivity and about 81% specificity in cross-validation and 80%/75% in testing. Blood samples also contained most of the expanded thyroid clonotypes (frequency above 0.001), which suggests that blood repertoires may reflect thyroid immune responses. Sample size was not statistically predetermined, and investigators were not blinded to group allocation.

The TCR beta CDR3 regions were amplified from the RNA transcripts. The TCR CDR3 was subjected to a first round of RT-PCR using the HTBI primer set and the Qiagen OneStep RT-PCR kit. A second multiplex PCR round built the libraries, followed by size selection and purification. Sequencing of the libraries was done on an Illumina HiSeq2000 using paired-end 100 bp reads. The original methods were these. SOAPnuke was used to process the raw data, removing reads that contained adapters or uncalled bases, had a mean Phred below 15, or lacked an exact match to the constant primer or identifier. COPE v1.2.5 was used to merge the high-quality paired reads, and each unique nucleotide sequence was defined as a clonotype. Clonotypes were aligned to IMGT TRBV, TRBD and TRBJ reference segments using MiTCR v1.1. Analysis was restricted to V-J combinations with a frequency above 0.0001, which covered roughly 99% of repertoires. A TCS score was defined as the ratio of F50 (clonal expansion) to E x V (chaos), with BLOSUM62-based TCRdist applied between CDR3 peptides within each V-J. Welch's t-statistics and random forest reduced fewer than 600 V-J features to 10 to 15, which were used in a naive Bayes classifier (R e1071). TCRdb cleaned the public reads at Q25 with fastp, built clones with MiXCR and kept in-frame beta chains. Entries that share a CDR3 protein sequence are merged under the most common genes and DNA. The V and J calls shown here were made by TCRdb, not taken from the authors' results. The sample table lists roughly 500,000 distinct CDR3 sequences, approximately 23% of them with a count of one. Under 55% of the sample lies in the top ten.

In the ophthalmopathy patients, disease was moderately to severely active, with a Clinical Activity Score of 3 or more, a NOSPECS grade of 4 or more, and a duration of less than 3 months. The study excluded patients with uncontrolled infections, other autoimmune diseases, pregnancy or lactation. Diagnoses relied on clinical symptoms, serum thyroxine and TRAb, thyroid ultrasound and orbital computed tomography. PBMCs were isolated from approximately 10 ml of fresh peripheral blood by Ficoll-Paque density gradient centrifugation. Trizol reagent was used to extract total RNA, and RNA quality was then checked on an Agilent 2100 Bioanalyzer. V loses 7 bases of germline sequence and J loses 4 bases, and the interval between the two ends is 8 bases. Counted from cysteine to phenylalanine, this CDR3 has 11 amino acids. Only the CDR3 part of the read is kept: 33 bases, read in frame from the first base. Reading the germline V gene (reference sequence) gives CDR1 DFQATT and CDR2 SNEGSKA.

Recombination joined TRBV20-1 with TRBJ2-1; no D gene is confidently identified. This receptor was identified in a woman in her 70s with Graves' ophthalmopathy. Sample: blood. In nucleotides, the sequence is TGCAGTGTTGTTGGGTACAATGAGCAGTTCTTC. This is translated as CSVVGYNEQFF.